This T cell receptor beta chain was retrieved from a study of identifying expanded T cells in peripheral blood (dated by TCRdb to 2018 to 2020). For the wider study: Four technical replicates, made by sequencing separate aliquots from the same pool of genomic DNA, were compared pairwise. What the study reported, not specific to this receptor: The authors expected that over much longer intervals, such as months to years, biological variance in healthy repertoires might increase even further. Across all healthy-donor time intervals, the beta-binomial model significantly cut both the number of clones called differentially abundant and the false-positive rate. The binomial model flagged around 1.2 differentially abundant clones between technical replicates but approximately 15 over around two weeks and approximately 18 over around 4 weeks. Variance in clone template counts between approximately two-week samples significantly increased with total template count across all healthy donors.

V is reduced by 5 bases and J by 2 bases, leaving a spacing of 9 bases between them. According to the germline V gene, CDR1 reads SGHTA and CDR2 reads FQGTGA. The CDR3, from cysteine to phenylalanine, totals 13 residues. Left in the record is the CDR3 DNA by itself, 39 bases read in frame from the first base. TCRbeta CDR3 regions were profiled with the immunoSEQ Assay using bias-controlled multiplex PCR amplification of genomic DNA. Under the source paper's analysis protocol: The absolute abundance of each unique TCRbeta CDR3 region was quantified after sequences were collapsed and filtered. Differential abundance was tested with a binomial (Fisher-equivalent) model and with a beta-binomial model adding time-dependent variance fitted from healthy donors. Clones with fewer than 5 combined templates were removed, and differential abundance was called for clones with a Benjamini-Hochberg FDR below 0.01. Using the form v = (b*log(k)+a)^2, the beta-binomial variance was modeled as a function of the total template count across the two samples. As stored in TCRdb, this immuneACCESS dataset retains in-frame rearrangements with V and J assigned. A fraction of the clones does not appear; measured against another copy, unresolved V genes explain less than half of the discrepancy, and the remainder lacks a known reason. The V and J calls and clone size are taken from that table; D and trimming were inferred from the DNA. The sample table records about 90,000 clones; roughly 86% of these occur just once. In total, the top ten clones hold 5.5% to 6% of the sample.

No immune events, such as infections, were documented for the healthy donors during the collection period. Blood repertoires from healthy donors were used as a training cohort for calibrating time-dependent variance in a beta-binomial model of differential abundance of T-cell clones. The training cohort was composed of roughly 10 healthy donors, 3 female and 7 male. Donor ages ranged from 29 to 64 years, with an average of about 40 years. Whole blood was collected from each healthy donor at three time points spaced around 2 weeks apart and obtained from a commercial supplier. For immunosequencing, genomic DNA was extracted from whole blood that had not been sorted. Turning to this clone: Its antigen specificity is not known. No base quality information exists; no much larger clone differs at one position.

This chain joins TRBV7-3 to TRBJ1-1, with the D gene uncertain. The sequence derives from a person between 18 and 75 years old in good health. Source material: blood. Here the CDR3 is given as CASSPQINTEAFF. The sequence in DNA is TGTGCCAGCAGCCCACAGATTAACACTGAAGCTTTCTTT.